This T cell receptor beta chain was captured by sequencing in a study of T cells in narcolepsy. CDR1 is KGHSH and CDR2 is LQKENI in the germline V gene. The germline V and J ends were trimmed by 3 bases and 3 bases, with 11 bases remaining between them. The CDR3 has 15 residues. Study conclusions and caveats: Healthy controls reportedly lacked the autoreactive clonotypes serially found in patients' blood.

Sequenced by immunoSEQ multiplex PCR; TCRdb stores in-frame clones only, minus some. The sample comprises some 30,000 clones, 65% to 85% of which are singletons, and 3.8% rests with the top ten. As concerns this clone: The antigen is unknown.

The chain has TRBV18 and TRBJ1-4; a weak D match, TRBD1 (5 bases). The sequencing input was memory (CD45RA-) CD4+ T cells from blood. The receptor's source is a human donor in good health. The CDR3 coding sequence is TGTGCCAGCTCACCTGGGGGAGGAGCTAATGAAAAACTGTTTTTT. It codes for CASSPGGGANEKLFF.